This T cell receptor beta chain was captured by sequencing in a study of regulatory T cells in long-lasting Graves disease. In building TCR beta libraries, iRepertoire HTBI primers were used together with Arm-PCR of CDR3 regions. MiXCR, run by TCRdb on the multiplex PCR reads, gives a single entry per CDR3 protein. The sample has 250,000 to 300,000 distinct CDR3 sequences; more than 20% are singletons. Time point: persistent/refractory GD, antithyroid drugs over 5 years with positive TRAb. RNA extracted from PBMCs served as the sequencing template. CDR1 and CDR2 from the germline V gene are MNHGY and SVAAGI. There are 18 residues in the CDR3. The ends lost 3 bases at V and 4 bases at J; junction bases unmatched: 12.

Specimen: peripheral blood mononuclear cells (PBMCs), collected when the disease was refractory, from a patient treated with antithyroid drugs. The clonotype comes from a female donor with Graves disease. The rearrangement uses TRBV6-9 and TRBJ2-2; 9 nucleotides agree with TRBD2. CDR3 residues: CASSYSLAGVASTGELFF. The DNA of the CDR3 is TGTGCCAGCAGTTACTCTTTAGCGGGAGTGGCGAGCACCGGGGAGCTGTTTTTT.